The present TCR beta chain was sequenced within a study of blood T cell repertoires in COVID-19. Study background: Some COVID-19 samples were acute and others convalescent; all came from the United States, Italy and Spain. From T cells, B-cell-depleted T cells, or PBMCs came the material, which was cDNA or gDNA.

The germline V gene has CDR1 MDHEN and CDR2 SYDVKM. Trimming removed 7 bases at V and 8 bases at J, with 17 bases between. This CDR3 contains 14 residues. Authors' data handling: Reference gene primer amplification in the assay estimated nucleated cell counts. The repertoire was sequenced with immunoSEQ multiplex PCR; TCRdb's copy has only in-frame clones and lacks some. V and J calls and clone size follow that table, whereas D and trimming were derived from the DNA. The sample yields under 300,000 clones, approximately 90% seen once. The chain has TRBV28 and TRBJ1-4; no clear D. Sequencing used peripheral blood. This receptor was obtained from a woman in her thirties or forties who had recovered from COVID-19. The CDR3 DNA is TGTGCCAGCACCCCTCCGGGATTTAGGGAAAAACTGTTTTTT. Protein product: CASTPPGFREKLFF.